This T cell receptor beta chain was captured in a study of T cells expressing NK-cell markers. Study-wide background: The study sequenced eight donors, seven HCMV-seropositive and one seronegative.

cDNA encoding TCR beta was synthesized via 5'RACE template switching incorporating UMIs. TCRdb reprocessed the 5' RACE reads, with one entry per CDR3 protein and no DNA. The sample spans roughly 180,000 distinct CDR3 sequences; the ten largest clones claim 20% to 25%. Note on this clonotype: What it binds is not known.

Study-wide results and caveats: CD8+ T cells in over five donors included dominant NKG2C+ clonotypes at roughly 1.0-7.0%. In several donors, dominant clonotypes made up about 25-60.1% of CD3+CD56-NKG2C+ cells.

CDR3 length: 11 residues. Germline-derived CDR1 and CDR2 are GTSNPN and SVGIG (reference sequence). The chain uses TRBV30 and TRBJ2-7. The sample was blood T cells: a sorted CD56 or NKG2C T cell subset, CD4+ or CD8+ T cells, or bulk PBMC T cells (not recorded which). The receptor was isolated from a man aged 18 to 69 in good health. The CDR3 region is CATDSPYEQYF.